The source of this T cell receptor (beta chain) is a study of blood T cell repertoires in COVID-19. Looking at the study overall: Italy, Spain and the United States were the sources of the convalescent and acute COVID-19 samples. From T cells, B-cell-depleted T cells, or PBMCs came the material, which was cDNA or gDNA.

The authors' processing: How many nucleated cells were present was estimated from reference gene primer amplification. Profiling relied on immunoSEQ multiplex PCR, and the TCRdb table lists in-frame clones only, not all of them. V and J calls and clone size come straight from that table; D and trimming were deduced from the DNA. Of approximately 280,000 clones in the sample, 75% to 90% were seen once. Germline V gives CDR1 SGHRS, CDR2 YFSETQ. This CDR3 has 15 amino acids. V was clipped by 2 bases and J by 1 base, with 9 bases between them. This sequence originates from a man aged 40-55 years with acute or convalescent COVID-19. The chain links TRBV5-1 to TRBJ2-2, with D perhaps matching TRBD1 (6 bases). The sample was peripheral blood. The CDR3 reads CASSFTTGNTGELFF. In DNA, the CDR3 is TGCGCCAGCAGCTTCACGACAGGGAACACCGGGGAGCTGTTTTTT.